This paragraph covers one TCR beta chain sequence. As processed by the authors: Amplification from reference gene primers served as the basis for estimated nucleated cell counts. Assay: immunoSEQ multiplex PCR; the TCRdb copy retains only in-frame clones and omits some. V, J and clone size are those of that table, while D and trimming were read from the DNA. The sample lists approximately 190,000 clones, around 84% seen once, with 20% in the top ten. The sample comes from a study of blood T cell repertoires in COVID-19. Study at large: COVID-19 samples, acute and convalescent, were from the United States, Italy and Spain. Nucleic acid was either cDNA or gDNA, and it came from T cells, B-cell-depleted T cells, or PBMCs.

CDR1 KGHSH and CDR2 LQKENI come from the germline V gene. The length of the CDR3 is 14 residues. V shed 1 base and J shed 2 bases, with 8 bases lying between them. The chain links TRBV18 to TRBJ1-1, with D hard to call. This clonotype was sampled from a human donor in a cohort sampled during active COVID-19. Sequencing was done on a sample of peripheral blood. The CDR3 spells CASSPLGTNTEAFF. The CDR3 nucleotides read TGTGCCAGCTCACCACTGGGCACAAACACTGAAGCTTTCTTT.